This T cell receptor (beta chain) was captured in a study of tumor and adjacent non-tumor tissue in lung cancer. Study background: Patients were aged roughly 30 to 76, some 10 men and 5 women, stage I to III.

This clonotype was detected many times. CDR1 and CDR2 (germline): DFQATT, SNEGSKA (reference sequence). V dropped 6 bases and J dropped 2 bases, with 16 bases sitting between them. The CDR3 spans 14 residues. The template was RNA from unsorted bulk tissue. Three rounds of nested PCR, following a modified ARM-PCR protocol, produced the TCRbeta library. TCRdb fed the multiplex PCR reads into MiXCR, producing one record per CDR3 protein. The data contain fewer than 120,000 distinct CDR3 sequences, approximately 87% of them singletons. This TCR came from a man in his 70s with non-small cell lung cancer. This sequence joins TRBV20-1 and TRBJ2-5, with D maybe TRBD2 (6 bases). Sequenced sample: lung tumor tissue. The CDR3 reads CSAPGVGGQETQYF. For the CDR3, the DNA is TGCAGTGCCCCGGGTGTTGGGGGGCAAGAGACCCAGTACTTC.